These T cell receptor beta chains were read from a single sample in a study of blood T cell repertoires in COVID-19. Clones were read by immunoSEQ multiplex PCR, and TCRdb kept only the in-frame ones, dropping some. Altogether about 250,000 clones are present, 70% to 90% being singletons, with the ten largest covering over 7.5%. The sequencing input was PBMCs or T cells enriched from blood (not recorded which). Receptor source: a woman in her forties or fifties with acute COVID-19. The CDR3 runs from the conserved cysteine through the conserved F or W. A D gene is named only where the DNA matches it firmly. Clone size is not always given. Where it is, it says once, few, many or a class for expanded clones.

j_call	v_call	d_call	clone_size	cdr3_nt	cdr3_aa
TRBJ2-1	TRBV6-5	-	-	TGTGCCAGCAGGAGGACAGAGAGCTCCTACAATGAGCAGTTCTTC	CASRRTESSYNEQFF
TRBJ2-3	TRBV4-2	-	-	TGTGCCAGCAGCCAAGAAAGAGGGTCCGATACGCAGTATTTT	CASSQERGSDTQYF
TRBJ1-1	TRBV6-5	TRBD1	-	TGTGCCAGCAGCTCGGGACAGGGTTATACTGAAGCTTTCTTT	CASSSGQGYTEAFF
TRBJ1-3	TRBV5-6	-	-	TGTGCCAGCAGCTATTATAGCTCTGGAAACACCATATATTTT	CASSYYSSGNTIYF
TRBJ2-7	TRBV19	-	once	TGTGCCAGTAGTATCATTACGGGTTCCGAGCAGTACTTC	CASSIITGSEQYF
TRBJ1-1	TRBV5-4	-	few	TGTGCCAGCAGCCCGGGCGGGGGGCTCAACACTGAAGCTTTCTTT	CASSPGGGLNTEAFF
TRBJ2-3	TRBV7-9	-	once	TGTGCCAGCAGCTTATATGCAGGTATAGGGGGAGATAGCACAGATACGCAGTATTTT	CASSLYAGIGGDSTDTQYF
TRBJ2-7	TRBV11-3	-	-	TGTGCCAGCAGCAGGGGTCAGACCTACGAGCAGTACTTC	CASSRGQTYEQYF
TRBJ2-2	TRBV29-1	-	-	TGCAGTACAGTAGGGGAAGGTCGCACCGGGGAGCTGTTTTTT	CSTVGEGRTGELFF
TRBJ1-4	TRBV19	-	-	TGTGCCAGTAGTAGACAGCTCTCCAATGAAAAACTGTTTTTT	CASSRQLSNEKLFF
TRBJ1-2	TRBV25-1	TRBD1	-	TGTGCCAGCGCACCCGGGACAGGGGGCGGTGGCTACACCTTC	CASAPGTGGGGYTF
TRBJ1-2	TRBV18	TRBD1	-	TGTGCCAGCTCACCGCTCGGGACAGTCCCACCCAGCTATGGCTACACCTTC	CASSPLGTVPPSYGYTF
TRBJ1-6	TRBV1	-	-	TGCACCAGCAGCCAAGAAAGGGACAGCAATTCACCCCTCCACTTT	CTSSQERDSNSPLHF
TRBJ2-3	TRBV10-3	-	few	TGTGCCATCAGTGAGCGGGGTAGCACAGATACGCAGTATTTT	CAISERGSTDTQYF
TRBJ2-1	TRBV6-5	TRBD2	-	TGTGCCAGCAGAACTAGCGACAGCTCCTACAATGAGCAGTTCTTC	CASRTSDSSYNEQFF
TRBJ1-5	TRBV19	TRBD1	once	TGTGCCAGTACCCCGGAGGCAGGGGGTTATGAGCCCCAGCATTTT	CASTPEAGGYEPQHF
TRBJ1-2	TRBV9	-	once	TGTGCCAGCAGCGTAGGGTCAGGCTTCCCCAACTATGGCTACACCTTC	CASSVGSGFPNYGYTF
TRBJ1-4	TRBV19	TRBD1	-	TGTGCCAGTAGAACAGGGGATCGGGATGAAAAACTGTTTTTT	CASRTGDRDEKLFF
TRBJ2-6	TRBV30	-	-	TGCGGGGGTGTGGTAACTGGGGCCAACGTCCTGACTTTC	CGGVVTGANVLTF
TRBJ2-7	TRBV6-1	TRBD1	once	TGTGCCAGCAGTGAAGGTACAGGGGGCGGTTACGAGCAGTACTTC	CASSEGTGGGYEQYF
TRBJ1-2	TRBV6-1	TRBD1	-	TGTGCCAGCAGTGATTATAGGACAGGGGACACCTTC	CASSDYRTGDTF
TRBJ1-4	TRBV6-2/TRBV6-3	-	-	TGTGCCAGCAGTTACCGGGCAACTAATGAAAAACTGTTTTTT	CASSYRATNEKLFF
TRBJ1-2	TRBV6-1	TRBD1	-	TGTGCCAGCAGTGATCCTTGGACAGGTGATGGCTACACCTTC	CASSDPWTGDGYTF
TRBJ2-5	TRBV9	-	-	TGTGCCAGCAGCGTTGAGGGGGGGGAGACCCAGTACTTC	CASSVEGGETQYF
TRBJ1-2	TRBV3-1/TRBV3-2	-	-	TGTGCCAGCAGCCAAGAACAGACTACCTCTGGCTACACCTTC	CASSQEQTTSGYTF
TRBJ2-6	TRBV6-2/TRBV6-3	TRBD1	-	TGTGCCAGCAGCGGACAGGGGTTTGGGGCCAACGTCCTGACTTTC	CASSGQGFGANVLTF
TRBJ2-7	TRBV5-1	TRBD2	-	TGCGCCAGCAGCCCCGGACTAGCTGGATACGAGCAGTACTTC	CASSPGLAGYEQYF
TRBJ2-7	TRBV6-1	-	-	TGTGCCAGCAGTGATTCGGGCTACGAGCAGTACTTC	CASSDSGYEQYF
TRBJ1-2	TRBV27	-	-	TGTGCCAGCAGTCAACAGTGGAACTATGGCTACACCTTC	CASSQQWNYGYTF
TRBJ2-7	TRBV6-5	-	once	TGTGCCAGCAGTAGACAGGACTCCTACGAGCAGTACTTC	CASSRQDSYEQYF
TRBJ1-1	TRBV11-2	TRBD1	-	TGTGCCAGCAGCTTACCGGGACAGGGGGCAACTGAAGCTTTCTTT	CASSLPGQGATEAFF
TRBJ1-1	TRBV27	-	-	TGTGCCAGCAGTAAACAGGTGAACACTGAAGCTTTCTTT	CASSKQVNTEAFF